This T cell receptor beta chain was profiled in a study of radiation and T cells in renal cell carcinoma. As regards this clone: No antigen is known for it.

General study findings and limits: Top tumor clonotypes rose in blood 2 weeks post-radiation, then contracted.

Produced via immunoSEQ multiplex PCR; TCRdb's table is partial and in-frame only. This sample yields around 46,000 clones, of which 75% to 85% are seen a single time; around 29% belongs to the top ten. Time point given: baseline pretreatment blood. Treatment reported: 15 Gy SBRT to primary tumor, nephrectomy 4 weeks later. Radiation-treated patients gave blood at baseline, week 2 and week 4. The TCR originated in a woman in her seventies with renal cell carcinoma. The specimen was blood, collected from a patient whose treatment included radiotherapy and nephrectomy.

The CDR3 DNA follows: TGTGCCAGTAGTATAGGGCAGGGGGCGATCAATGAGCAGTTCTTC. It translates to CASSIGQGAINEQFF. The chain combines TRBV19 with TRBJ2-1; 8 nucleotides agree with TRBD1. Germline CDR1 and CDR2: LNHDA and SQIVND (reference sequence). The trim removed 1 base at V and 6 bases at J, leaving 5 bases unmatched. There are 15 residues in the CDR3.